The 2 T cell receptor beta chains reported below all come from one sample, sequenced in a study of cytomegalovirus exposure and HLA in healthy donors. The PCR had 60 Vbeta and 13 Jbeta primers. This table comes from immunoSEQ multiplex PCR, and its TCRdb copy is limited to in-frame clones, with some not included. This table has 100,000 or so clones, 70% to 85% appearing once. Sequenced material: PBMCs. All receptors derive from a man younger than 40 in good health and CMV-seropositive.

The chain employs TRBV11-2 and TRBJ2-3; no clear D. The germline V gene has CDR1 SGHAT and CDR2 FQNNGV. The V and J ends lost 3 bases and 8 bases respectively, with 6 bases between them. The CDR3 has 11 residues. CDR3 region: CASSFTLTQYF. DNA for the CDR3: TGTGCCAGCAGCTTTACTCTTACGCAGTATTTT.

The chain joins TRBV6-6 to TRBJ2-7; the match to TRBD2 covers 8 bases. This CDR3 spans 15 amino acids. Germline V gives CDR1 MNHNY, CDR2 SVGAGI (reference sequence). The J segment lost 7 bases and the V segment lost 6 bases, leaving 14 bases of the junction unmatched. CDR3 in amino acids: CASRGGKREGREQYF. The CDR3 nucleotides are TGTGCCAGCAGGGGGGGAAAACGGGAGGGCCGGGAGCAGTACTTC.